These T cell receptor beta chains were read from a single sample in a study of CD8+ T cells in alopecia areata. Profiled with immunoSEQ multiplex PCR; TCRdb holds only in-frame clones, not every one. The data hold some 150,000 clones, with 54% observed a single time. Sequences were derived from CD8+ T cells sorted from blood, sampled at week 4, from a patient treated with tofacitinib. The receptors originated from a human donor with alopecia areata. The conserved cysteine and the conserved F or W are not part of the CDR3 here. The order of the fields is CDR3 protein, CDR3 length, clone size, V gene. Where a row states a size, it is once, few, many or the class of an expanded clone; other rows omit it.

CDR3aa: ASSLTGTARLYGYT; len: 14; abundance: NA; v_gene: TRBV7-9
CDR3aa: ASSIDGEETQY; len: 11; abundance: few; v_gene: TRBV19
CDR3aa: ASSAIGTSGRTGELF; len: 15; abundance: NA; v_gene: TRBV9
CDR3aa: ASSLSPGTGYGGYT; len: 14; abundance: NA; v_gene: TRBV27
CDR3aa: ASSQDTGVPDTQY; len: 13; abundance: NA; v_gene: TRBV4-2
CDR3aa: SVEAGEVF; len: 8; abundance: few; v_gene: TRBV29-1
CDR3aa: ASSPVLTTATDTQY; len: 14; abundance: NA; v_gene: TRBV13
CDR3aa: AWSPLSRVGF; len: 10; abundance: NA; v_gene: TRBV30
CDR3aa: AWGLGQGREQY; len: 11; abundance: NA; v_gene: TRBV30
CDR3aa: ASGLGPITYEQY; len: 12; abundance: NA; v_gene: TRBV12-5
CDR3aa: SVARDSPNGYT; len: 11; abundance: NA; v_gene: TRBV29-1
CDR3aa: ASSTSGDLNSPLH; len: 13; abundance: NA; v_gene: TRBV9
CDR3aa: ASSEDGNSYNSPLH; len: 14; abundance: NA; v_gene: TRBV25-1
CDR3aa: ASSYSEDSPSSPLH; len: 14; abundance: few; v_gene: TRBV6-6
CDR3aa: ASSPTGRRGTGELF; len: 14; abundance: few; v_gene: TRBV25-1
CDR3aa: ASGITRDRGYEQY; len: 13; abundance: NA; v_gene: TRBV2
CDR3aa: ASSLDREETQY; len: 11; abundance: NA; v_gene: TRBV7-2